Listed below are T cell receptor beta chains from one sample, sequenced in a study of T-cell memory formation after mild COVID-19. TCRdb reprocessed the 5' RACE reads with MiXCR, giving one entry per CDR3 protein. The sample has about 130,000 distinct CDR3 sequences; around 6.3% are singletons. Sequencing used PBMCs or a T cell subset sorted from them (not recorded which). All receptors come from an adult woman who had mild COVID-19 (a few samples of this study predate the infection). Cell type and time point are not known. Each CDR3 is given with its conserved first and last residue.

CDR3 protein: CASSHFNTEAFF
V gene: TRBV18
J gene: TRBJ1-1

CDR3 protein: CASSLSGRAWDTQYF
V gene: TRBV7-2
J gene: TRBJ2-3

CDR3 protein: CSANHRGLGTDTQYF
V gene: TRBV20-1
J gene: TRBJ2-3

CDR3 protein: CASSQVPYEQYF
V gene: TRBV3-1
J gene: TRBJ2-7

CDR3 protein: CASSPVRTASEAFF
V gene: TRBV12-3/TRBV12-4
J gene: TRBJ1-1

CDR3 protein: CSARLTSMSTDTQYF
V gene: TRBV20-1
J gene: TRBJ2-3

CDR3 protein: CASSPSFWTGASYEQYF
V gene: TRBV5-8
J gene: TRBJ2-7

CDR3 protein: CASSLVAGEQDTQYF
V gene: TRBV7-9
J gene: TRBJ2-3

CDR3 protein: CASSLAESKGTSPLHF
V gene: TRBV7-6
J gene: TRBJ1-6

CDR3 protein: CSAPLGARPYEQYF
V gene: TRBV20-1
J gene: TRBJ2-7

CDR3 protein: CASSLQGQSFYGYTF
V gene: TRBV3-1
J gene: TRBJ1-2

CDR3 protein: CSAPNWGGGTEAFF
V gene: TRBV29-1
J gene: TRBJ1-1

CDR3 protein: CASSYSNRDYGYTF
V gene: TRBV6-5
J gene: TRBJ1-2

CDR3 protein: CATSGGPRVNEQFF
V gene: TRBV24-1
J gene: TRBJ2-1

CDR3 protein: CATSDLHLWTSSYNEQFF
V gene: TRBV24-1
J gene: TRBJ2-1

CDR3 protein: CASSAKFGTGKRAEAFF
V gene: TRBV6-1
J gene: TRBJ1-1

CDR3 protein: CAWSAGSGNTIYF
V gene: TRBV30
J gene: TRBJ1-3

CDR3 protein: CASSLPAGRMVYEQYF
V gene: TRBV5-1
J gene: TRBJ2-7

CDR3 protein: CASSPRSRYEQYF
V gene: TRBV7-2
J gene: TRBJ2-7

CDR3 protein: CASGRRDSNTEAFF
V gene: TRBV27
J gene: TRBJ1-1

CDR3 protein: CAISPDSYNEQFF
V gene: TRBV10-3
J gene: TRBJ2-1

CDR3 protein: CASSLSWGQGMAKLFF
V gene: TRBV3-1
J gene: TRBJ1-4

CDR3 protein: CASSLGQGAFF
V gene: TRBV12-3/TRBV12-4
J gene: TRBJ1-1

CDR3 protein: CASSSGVGGDEKLFF
V gene: TRBV6-5
J gene: TRBJ1-4

CDR3 protein: CASSGGTRIKGANVLTF
V gene: TRBV9
J gene: TRBJ2-6

CDR3 protein: CASSLARRTDTQYF
V gene: TRBV3-1
J gene: TRBJ2-3

CDR3 protein: CASSRQGTANEKLFF
V gene: TRBV5-6
J gene: TRBJ1-4

CDR3 protein: CASSLAFGQGNYEQYF
V gene: TRBV5-1
J gene: TRBJ2-7

CDR3 protein: CASSYGPTWSTDTQYF
V gene: TRBV6-5
J gene: TRBJ2-3

CDR3 protein: CASSQEVGAVATNEKLFF
V gene: TRBV4-2
J gene: TRBJ1-4

CDR3 protein: CASRGAGRTDTQYF
V gene: TRBV19
J gene: TRBJ2-3

CDR3 protein: CSAGPRQGYNEQFF
V gene: TRBV20-1
J gene: TRBJ2-1

CDR3 protein: CASSQELAIENEQFF
V gene: TRBV4-3
J gene: TRBJ2-1

CDR3 protein: CSARGSGPWNTEAFF
V gene: TRBV20-1
J gene: TRBJ1-1

CDR3 protein: CASSEEMISGQTIQYF
V gene: TRBV6-1
J gene: TRBJ2-4

CDR3 protein: CASRRTGFEQFF
V gene: TRBV12-3/TRBV12-4
J gene: TRBJ2-1

CDR3 protein: CASSRQGLSNQPQHF
V gene: TRBV6-2/TRBV6-3
J gene: TRBJ1-5

CDR3 protein: CASIGSPALNTEAFF
V gene: TRBV19
J gene: TRBJ1-1

CDR3 protein: CASSFSMGLVRNEQFF
V gene: TRBV5-1
J gene: TRBJ2-1

CDR3 protein: CASSRRQGYEQYF
V gene: TRBV12-3/TRBV12-4
J gene: TRBJ2-7

CDR3 protein: CASSHPGGDYEQYF
V gene: TRBV7-9
J gene: TRBJ2-7

CDR3 protein: CASRLEGRDRGLNTEAFF
V gene: TRBV12-2
J gene: TRBJ1-1

CDR3 protein: CASSYPGAGNTGELFF
V gene: TRBV5-1
J gene: TRBJ2-2

CDR3 protein: CAISELAGGNYEQYF
V gene: TRBV10-3
J gene: TRBJ2-7

CDR3 protein: CSARAGGGGTEAFF
V gene: TRBV20-1
J gene: TRBJ1-1

CDR3 protein: CASSVAGNTEAFF
V gene: TRBV9
J gene: TRBJ1-1

CDR3 protein: CASSRGLRSGELFF
V gene: TRBV12-3/TRBV12-4
J gene: TRBJ2-2

CDR3 protein: CASSPRTGSSYEQYF
V gene: TRBV3-1
J gene: TRBJ2-7

CDR3 protein: CASSPEFGEQYF
V gene: TRBV7-9
J gene: TRBJ2-7

CDR3 protein: CASSLIGGLTNEQFF
V gene: TRBV7-3
J gene: TRBJ2-1

CDR3 protein: CASSFLDRTYEQYF
V gene: TRBV12-3/TRBV12-4
J gene: TRBJ2-7